These 31 T cell receptor beta chains came from one sample sequenced in a study of blood T cell repertoires in COVID-19. Here immunoSEQ multiplex PCR was the method, and the copy in TCRdb shows in-frame clones only, minus some. The data show 190,000 or so clones, about 89% seen once. The sequenced sample was PBMCs or T cells enriched from blood (not recorded which). The receptors were sampled from a woman between 18 and 30 years old who had recovered from COVID-19.

The chain carries TRBV6-1 and TRBJ1-5, with no clear D. The germline gives CDR1 MNHNS, CDR2 SASEGT. The CDR3 extends over 13 amino acids. V was clipped by 2 bases and J by 7 bases, with 9 bases between them. CDR3 sequence: CASSEKPGQPQHF. CDR3 sequence (DNA): TGTGCCAGCAGTGAAAAACCGGGACAGCCCCAGCATTTT.

Here the CDR3 DNA reads TGTGCCAGCCAAAAGACAGGGCTTAGGAACACTGAAGCTTTCTTT. Its translation is CASQKTGLRNTEAFF. The chain carries TRBV6-5 and TRBJ1-1; 7 bases match TRBD1. CDR1 and CDR2 (germline): MNHEY, SVGAGI. The CDR3 extends over 15 amino acids. V lost 8 bases and J lost 1; bases outside the gene matches: 10.

The gene calls are TRBV10-3 and TRBJ1-6; no firm D call. This CDR3 region has 13 residues. V was cut by 0 bases and J by 7 bases, with 4 bases left in between. CDR1 and CDR2 (germline): ENHRY, SYGVKD. The DNA for the CDR3 is TGTGCCATCAGTGAGTCGGAGAATTCACCCCTCCACTTT. Translation: CAISESENSPLHF.

This chain uses TRBV10-3 with TRBJ1-4; D is possibly TRBD1 (5 bases). Trimming stripped 8 bases from V and 5 bases from J, with 18 bases between. Per the germline V gene, CDR1 is ENHRY and CDR2 is SYGVKD. The CDR3 spans 15 residues. CDR3 DNA: TGTGCCATCTCGTATTCTACAGGATCGAATGAAAAACTGTTTTTT. This codes for CAISYSTGSNEKLFF.

For this clone: This specimen includes other DNA sequences encoding the same CDR3. The chain employs TRBV6-2 or TRBV6-3 and TRBJ2-5; a weak D match, TRBD2 (5 bases). V was trimmed by 5 bases and J by 5 bases, leaving 12 bases between them. This CDR3 has 13 residues. Germline CDR1 is MNHEY and CDR2 is SVGEGT. CDR3 region: CASSPREAETQYF. In DNA form, the CDR3 reads TGTGCCAGCAGTCCCCGGGAAGCCGAGACCCAGTACTTC.

The rearrangement links TRBV5-5 to TRBJ1-1, with D possibly TRBD1 on 5 matching bases. Trimming pared 1 base from V and 5 bases from J, leaving 15 bases between. This CDR3 comprises 15 residues. Germline V CDR1 and CDR2: SGHKS, YYEKEE (reference sequence). In DNA, the CDR3 is TGTGCCAGCAGCTTGTGGGCACAGGTTGAAACTGAAGCTTTCTTT. Its protein product is CASSLWAQVETEAFF.

This clone was recorded only once. The chain joins TRBV28 to TRBJ2-7; 10 bases fit TRBD1. CDR1 is MDHEN and CDR2 is SYDVKM in the germline V gene. V lost 2 bases, J lost 3 bases, and 10 bases stayed unmatched. The CDR3 runs to 17 residues. The CDR3 DNA follows: TGTGCCAGCAGTTTAGTTAGCTTGGGACAGGGGAACTACGAGCAGTACTTC. Translating gives CASSLVSLGQGNYEQYF. The variable domain in full, completed from reference TRBV28 and TRBJ2-7, reads DVKVTQSSRYLVKRTGEKVFLECVQDMDHENMFWYRQDPGLGLRLIYFSYDVKMKEKGDIPEGYSVSREKKERFSLILESASTNQTSMYLCASSLVSLGQGNYEQYFGPGTRLTVT.

This chain links TRBV25-1 with TRBJ1-1; D is unclear. CDR1 and CDR2 (germline): MGHDK, SYGVNS. V shed 5 bases and J shed 7 bases, with 20 bases lying between them. The CDR3 length is 15 residues. CDR3 amino acids: CASSPPHPTQNEAFF. The CDR3 coding sequence is TGTGCCAGCAGTCCGCCTCACCCAACACAGAATGAAGCTTTCTTT. The variable domain in full, completed from reference TRBV25-1 and TRBJ1-1, reads EADIYQTPRYLVIGTGKKITLECSQTMGHDKMYWYQQDPGMELHLIHYSYGVNSTEKGDLSSESTVSRIRTEHFPLTLESARPSHTSQYLCASSPPHPTQNEAFFGQGTRLTVV.

The rearrangement joins TRBV27 to TRBJ1-2; tentative D call: TRBD1 (6 bases). Germline V lookup: CDR1 MNHEY, CDR2 SMNVEV (reference sequence). The CDR3 sequence is 17 residues long. Trimming took 7 bases from V and 3 from J, leaving 24 bases between them. In DNA form, the CDR3 reads TGTGCCAGCACTAAAACTGCCGTGGGTGGGGGCGACTATGGCTACACCTTC. It specifies CASTKTAVGGGDYGYTF.

This chain joins TRBV4-1 and TRBJ1-1; tentative D call: TRBD1 (5 bases). Trimming removed 3 bases from V and 0 bases from J, with 14 bases in between. CDR1 is MGHRA, CDR2 YSYEKL, per germline. The CDR3 length is 16 residues. CDR3 residues: CASSHRLGDLNTEAFF. CDR3 DNA: TGCGCCAGCAGCCACCGACTGGGGGACTTGAACACTGAAGCTTTCTTT.

This clone was picked up one time. At one boundary the junction diverges from the germline segment, which might be a read error. The chain carries TRBV4-2 and TRBJ2-3; 7 nucleotides match TRBD2. Germline V lookup: CDR1 LGHNA, CDR2 YNFKEQ. This CDR3 has 13 residues. CDR3 sequence: CASSQDLRGGGIF. The CDR3 nucleotides are TGTGCCAGCAGCCAAGATTTGCGTGGGGGGGGGATATTT.

This chain uses TRBV12-5 with TRBJ2-1; D not resolved. Between the trimmed V and J ends, which lost 7 bases and 4 bases, there was a span of 8 bases. Germline loops: CDR1 LGHNT, CDR2 FRNRAP. The CDR3 has 12 amino acids. This CDR3 is CASVKEYNEQFF. The CDR3 DNA is TGTGCTAGTGTCAAGGAGTACAATGAGCAGTTCTTC.

V is TRBV10-2 and J is TRBJ1-1; D is undetermined. This CDR3 is 12 amino acids long. V lost 6 bases and J 3 bases, leaving 8 bases between the germline ends. From germline, CDR1 is WSHSY and CDR2 SAAADI. In nucleotides, the CDR3 is TGCGCCAGCAGCCCTCTAGACACTGAAGCTTTCTTT. Translated: CASSPLDTEAFF.

The rearrangement links TRBV18 to TRBJ1-2; 8 bases line up with TRBD1. CDR1 and CDR2 (germline): KGHSH, LQKENI. V was clipped by 6 bases and J by 1 base; unmatched bases: 10. This CDR3 comprises 16 residues. The CDR3 reads CASSPDRAKLNYGYTF. The CDR3 DNA follows: TGTGCCAGCTCGCCGGACAGGGCTAAACTTAACTATGGCTACACCTTC.

This clone was observed a handful of times. The V gene is TRBV19, the J gene TRBJ1-3; 7 bases line up with TRBD1. This CDR3 contains 13 residues. V shed 11 bases and J 0 bases; nucleotides not matched to a gene: 4. CDR1 and CDR2 from the germline V gene are LNHDA and SQIVND (reference sequence). The CDR3 sequence is CAARDSSGNTIYF. For the CDR3, the DNA is TGTGCCGCCCGGGACAGCTCTGGAAACACCATATATTTT.

CDR3 nucleotides: TGTGCCAGCAGCACAAGGACTGCCCGGCTTCAGTACTTC. Translated: CASSTRTARLQYF. The V and J genes are TRBV21-1 and TRBJ2-4; the table calls TRBD2, which could not be checked here. TRBV21-1 is designated a pseudogene. The CDR3 length is 13 residues.

The rearrangement uses TRBV6-5 and TRBJ2-2; TRBD2 aligns across 9 bases. Germline trimming cut 5 bases from V and 7 bases from J; bases unmatched to any gene: 2. CDR3 length: 13 amino acids. In germline, CDR1 is MNHEY, CDR2 SVGAGI. The CDR3: CASSRLADGELFF. For the CDR3, the DNA is TGTGCCAGCAGTAGACTAGCGGACGGGGAGCTGTTTTTT.

This clone was observed once. J is TRBJ1-3 and V is TRBV28, with a weak D call TRBD1 (6 bases). Germline V gives CDR1 MDHEN, CDR2 SYDVKM. This CDR3 has 15 residues. Trimming left V 5 bases short and J 2 bases short, with 13 bases between. CDR3 region: CASSPTGLTGNTIYF. In nucleotides, the CDR3 is TGTGCCAGCAGTCCCACAGGGCTAACTGGAAACACCATATATTTT.

This clone showed up just a few times. The chain recombines TRBV7-6 with TRBJ1-3; D ambiguous. The CDR3 runs 16 residues. Per germline, CDR1 SGHVS and CDR2 FNYEAQ. Deletions cut 5 bases from V and 8 bases from J, with 22 bases between. CDR3 protein: CASSRRPSVEVDTIYF. CDR3 DNA: TGTGCCAGCAGCCGTCGACCCAGTGTCGAGGTGGACACCATATATTTT. Filled out from reference TRBV7-6 and TRBJ1-3, the complete variable domain reads GAGVSQSPRYKVTKRGQDVALRCDPISGHVSLYWYRQALGQGPEFLTYFNYEAQQDKSGLPNDRFSAERPEGSISTLTIQRTEQRDSAMYRCASSRRPSVEVDTIYFGEGSWLTVV.

This chain links TRBV29-1 with TRBJ2-1; 8 bases map to TRBD1. With V trimmed by 5 bases and J by 4 bases, 7 bases remained unmatched. This CDR3 is 14 amino acids long. CDR1 is SQVTM, CDR2 ANQGSEA, per germline. The CDR3 sequence is CSVIGQGEYNEQFF. The DNA for the CDR3 is TGCAGCGTTATTGGACAGGGAGAGTACAATGAGCAGTTCTTC.

This clone was found once. The CDR3 DNA reads TGTGCCAGCAGCTTAGCTGGGACAGGGAGTACCTACGAGCAGTACTTC. Protein product: CASSLAGTGSTYEQYF. The V and J genes are TRBV7-8 and TRBJ2-7, with 9 bases identical to TRBD1. The V gene's germline CDR1 is SGHVS and CDR2 FQNEAQ. V was clipped by 0 bases and J by 2 bases; unmatched bases: 5. This CDR3 has 16 residues.

V is TRBV5-1 and J is TRBJ2-7; 15 positions agree with TRBD2. V lost 2 bases to trimming and J lost 0 bases; unmatched junction nucleotides: 6. Per germline, CDR1 SGHRS and CDR2 YFSETQ. CDR3 length: 18 residues. In nucleotides, the CDR3 is TGCGCCAGCAGCTTAGGGACTAGCGGGGGGTTACCCTCCTACGAGCAGTACTTC. It yields the protein CASSLGTSGGLPSYEQYF. Together with reference TRBV5-1 and TRBJ2-7, the CDR3 gives the full variable domain: KAGVTQTPRYLIKTRGQQVTLSCSPISGHRSVSWYQQTPGQGLQFLFEYFSETQRNKGNFPGRFSGRQFSNSRSEMNVSTLELGDSALYLCASSLGTSGGLPSYEQYFGPGTRLTVT.

The V and J genes are TRBV25-1 and TRBJ2-3, with 9 nucleotides matching TRBD1. Trimming removed 4 bases from V and 2 bases from J; junction bases left unmatched: 4. CDR1 MGHDK and CDR2 SYGVNS come from the germline V gene. CDR3 length equals 15 residues. The CDR3: CASSAGTGTTDTQYF. The CDR3 bases are TGTGCCAGCAGTGCCGGGACAGGGACCACAGATACGCAGTATTTT.

The chain combines TRBV10-1 with TRBJ1-5; perhaps TRBD1 as D (6 bases). The V end lost 8 bases, the J end lost 5 bases, and 16 bases lay between the germline ends. The CDR3 totals 14 residues. The germline gives CDR1 WNHNN, CDR2 SYGVQD (reference sequence). The CDR3 region has the DNA TGCGCCAGCGCCGGGACAAAAGGGGATCAGCCCCAGCATTTT. Translating gives CASAGTKGDQPQHF.

In this sample, this clone turned up once. The gene calls are TRBV3-1 (or the pseudogene TRBV3-2) and TRBJ2-5, with D possibly being TRBD2 (6 bases). CDR3 length: 15 amino acids. Looked up from germline, CDR1 is LGHDT and CDR2 is YNNKEL (reference sequence). The ends were cut back, 0 bases at V and 5 bases at J, with 13 bases in the middle. CDR3 coding DNA: TGTGCCAGCAGCCAAGATCCAGTCGCGGGGGAGACCCAGTACTTC. It translates to CASSQDPVAGETQYF.

This chain links TRBV2 with TRBJ2-5; 9 positions agree with TRBD1. In germline, CDR1 is SNHLY, CDR2 FYNNEI. J gave up 4 bases and V 6 bases, and 3 bases lay outside the gene matches. CDR3 length equals 13 residues. CDR3 amino acids: CASRGTGIETQYF. The CDR3 DNA sequence: TGTGCCAGCAGGGGGACAGGGATAGAGACCCAGTACTTC.

V and J are TRBV3-1 (or the pseudogene TRBV3-2) and TRBJ1-2; 7 bases map to TRBD1. The V gene's germline CDR1 is LGHDT and CDR2 YNNKEL (reference sequence). The CDR3 length is 14 residues. V lost 4 bases to trimming and J lost 5 bases; unmatched junction nucleotides: 7. The DNA for the CDR3 is TGTGCCAGCAGCCCCGGGACAGCAACGTATGGCTACACCTTC. It encodes CASSPGTATYGYTF.

This rearrangement joins TRBV9 to TRBJ2-7; 10 bases agree with TRBD2. Germline CDR1 is SGDLS and CDR2 is YYNGEE. The ends lost 0 bases at V and 2 bases at J; junction bases unmatched: 5. CDR3 length: 16 amino acids. The CDR3 sequence is CASSVAPSGGAYEQYF. In DNA form, the CDR3 reads TGTGCCAGCAGCGTAGCACCGAGCGGGGGGGCCTACGAGCAGTACTTC. Filled out from reference TRBV9 and TRBJ2-7, the complete variable domain reads DSGVTQTPKHLITATGQRVTLRCSPRSGDLSVYWYQQSLDQGLQFLIQYYNGEERAKGNILERFSAQQFPDLHSELNLSSLELGDSALYFCASSVAPSGGAYEQYFGPGTRLTVT.

This chain links TRBV5-6 with TRBJ1-3, with 7 bases aligning to TRBD1. This CDR3 is 16 amino acids long. Trimming took 5 bases from V and 2 from J; bases not matched to a gene: 10. CDR1 is SGHDT, CDR2 YYEEEE, per germline. CDR3 DNA: TGTGCCAGCAGGGAATTAACAGGGGCTGCTGGAAACACCATATATTTT. Its protein is CASRELTGAAGNTIYF.

CDR3 sequence: CASGLVITGNIYGNTIYF. DNA of the CDR3: TGTGCTAGTGGTTTGGTAATTACGGGGAACATATATGGAAACACCATATATTTT. The chain is built from TRBV12-5 and TRBJ1-3; D is undetermined. The CDR3 length is 18 residues. Germline values: CDR1 LGHNT, CDR2 FRNRAP. Trimming removed 0 bases at V and 3 bases at J, with 18 bases between.

The V call is TRBV27, the J call TRBJ1-4; 7 nucleotides agree with TRBD1. This CDR3 is 14 amino acids long. V shed 8 bases, J shed 0 bases, and the junction held 3 bases outside the gene matches. Germline V gene data show CDR1 as MNHEY and CDR2 as SMNVEV (reference sequence). CDR3 protein: CASCGQATNEKLFF. DNA of the CDR3: TGTGCCAGCTGCGGACAGGCAACTAATGAAAAACTGTTTTTT.